The clone carrying this T cell receptor (beta chain) appeared a few times. This sample was taken from a study of cytomegalovirus exposure and HLA in healthy donors. TCRdb's copy holds only in-frame clones and misses some; the assay was immunoSEQ multiplex PCR. The repertoire holds roughly 180,000 clones, more than 80% seen once, with about 7% in the top ten. The CDR3 length is 15 residues. The V end was cut by 0 bases, the J end by 6 bases, with 16 bases between. Germline CDR1 reads SGHRS; CDR2 reads YFSETQ. The TCR was taken from a man between 18 and 29 years old in good health and CMV-seropositive. Specimen: PBMCs. The gene calls are TRBV5-1 and TRBJ2-7; D is unresolved. The CDR3 region is CASSLASGPLGEQYF. The DNA of the CDR3 is TGCGCCAGCAGCTTGGCGTCAGGTCCCCTGGGCGAGCAGTACTTC.